These 28 T cell receptor beta chains were all obtained from the same sample, sequenced in a study of cytomegalovirus exposure and HLA in healthy donors. It was with 60 Vbeta and 13 Jbeta primers that the PCR ran. Sequencing was performed with immunoSEQ multiplex PCR; in TCRdb, only in-frame clones are kept and a portion is missing. The sample contains about 64,000 clones, roughly 80% of which appear only once. Specimen: PBMCs. These receptors were collected from a male donor in good health and CMV-seropositive.

The V and J genes are TRBV6-6 and TRBJ2-7; 7 bases are a match to TRBD1. V was pared by 7 bases and J by 5 bases, with 11 bases of the junction left unmatched. CDR3 length equals 14 residues. The V gene's germline CDR1 is MNHNY and CDR2 SVGAGI (reference sequence). The CDR3 bases are TGTGCCAGCACCCCGACAGGGATGAGCAACGAGCAGTACTTC. Translated: CASTPTGMSNEQYF.

There are a few counts of this clone. This chain uses TRBV11-2 with TRBJ2-7, with D hard to call. The CDR3 contains 13 residues. Germline V gene lookup returns CDR1 SGHAT and CDR2 FQNNGV. Trimming left V 6 bases short and J 0 bases short, with 9 bases between. The DNA of the CDR3 is TGTGCCAGCAGGCCCATGAGCTCCTACGAGCAGTACTTC. Its translation: CASRPMSSYEQYF.

Only a few counts were recorded for this clone. This sequence joins TRBV10-3 and TRBJ1-5, with D unclear. V lost 3 bases and J 1 base, leaving 4 bases between the germline ends. CDR1 is ENHRY, CDR2 SYGVKD, per germline. CDR3 length equals 13 residues. For the CDR3, the DNA is TGTGCCATCAGTGAAGAGAGCAATCAGCCCCAGCATTTT. Its translation is CAISEESNQPQHF.

V gene TRBV5-1 combines with J gene TRBJ2-2, with TRBD2 matching 7 bases. The CDR3 is made up of 14 amino acids. J lost 3 bases, V lost 4 bases, and 3 bases had no gene match. Per germline, CDR1 SGHRS and CDR2 YFSETQ. This CDR3 reads CASSTSVDTGELFF. As DNA, the CDR3 is TGCGCCAGCAGCACTAGCGTTGACACCGGGGAGCTGTTTTTT.

This sequence joins TRBV15 and TRBJ2-2; weak D call: TRBD1 (5 bases). Between the trimmed V and J ends, which lost 8 bases and 4 bases, there was a span of 14 bases. This CDR3 comprises 14 residues. Germline lookup yields CDR1 LNHNV and CDR2 YYDKDF (reference sequence). DNA for the CDR3: TGTGCCACCGGGGCAGGGCAGCGCACCGGGGAGCTGTTTTTT. As protein: CATGAGQRTGELFF.

The chain recombines TRBV6-5 with TRBJ2-7; 8 bases line up with TRBD1. The germline V gene has CDR1 MNHEY and CDR2 SVGAGI. The CDR3 extends over 15 amino acids. Germline trimming cut 5 bases from V and 2 bases from J; bases unmatched to any gene: 8. CDR3 sequence reads: CASSPHGQGTYEQYF. CDR3 nucleotides: TGTGCCAGCAGTCCCCACGGACAGGGAACCTACGAGCAGTACTTC.

The chain employs TRBV4-3 and TRBJ1-4; no clear D. The length of the CDR3 is 16 residues. Germline V lookup: CDR1 LGHNA, CDR2 YSLEER. Between the trimmed V and J ends, which lost 0 bases and 3 bases, there was a span of 11 bases. This CDR3 is CASSQEGLGANEKLFF. The CDR3 DNA follows: TGCGCCAGCAGCCAAGAAGGTTTGGGAGCTAATGAAAAACTGTTTTTT.

The CDR3 nucleotides read TGTGCCAGCTCACCAAGGCAGGGACAAGAGACCCAGTACTTC. Translation: CASSPRQGQETQYF. This rearrangement joins TRBV18 to TRBJ2-5, with D possibly TRBD1 on 5 matching bases. The V end was cut by 2 bases, the J end by 2 bases, with 9 bases between. CDR3 length: 14 amino acids. Germline V gene lookup returns CDR1 KGHSH and CDR2 LQKENI.

The genes are TRBV19 and TRBJ2-7; a weak D match, TRBD1 (7 bases). CDR1 and CDR2 (germline): LNHDA, SQIVND (reference sequence). V lost 5 bases, J lost 5 bases, and 16 bases lay in between. The CDR3 contains 14 residues. The CDR3 protein is CASSAQGGWDEQYF. DNA for the CDR3: TGTGCCAGTAGTGCGCAGGGGGGCTGGGACGAGCAGTACTTC.

This clone is a singleton in its sample. The rearrangement joins TRBV30 to TRBJ2-7, with D tentatively TRBD2 (5 bases). V shed 1 base and J shed 2 bases, with 9 bases lying between them. The CDR3 extends over 13 amino acids. Looked up from germline, CDR1 is GTSNPN and CDR2 is SVGIG (reference sequence). The CDR3 DNA follows: TGTGCCTGGAGTGCGTCGGGGACCTACGAGCAGTACTTC. Translated, it gives CAWSASGTYEQYF.

This chain links TRBV6-5 with TRBJ1-1; tentative D call: TRBD1 (6 bases). V gave up 2 bases and J gave up 4 bases, with 17 bases separating them. The germline CDR1 and CDR2 sequences are MNHEY and SVGAGI. CDR3 size: 16 residues. CDR3 residues: CASSYVVGRGRTEAFF. In DNA, the CDR3 is TGTGCCAGCAGTTACGTTGTCGGCAGGGGTCGCACTGAAGCTTTCTTT.

This chain links TRBV4-3 with TRBJ1-2; D might be TRBD1 (5 bases). The V gene lost 3 bases and the J gene lost 8 bases, with 13 bases spanning the gap. Germline loops: CDR1 LGHNA, CDR2 YSLEER. This CDR3 contains 13 residues. For the CDR3, the DNA is TGCGCCAGCAGCCACTTCGCGGGGACGGGCTACACCTTC. It specifies CASSHFAGTGYTF.

This chain connects TRBV6-6 to TRBJ2-3; 12 nucleotides match TRBD2. This CDR3 comprises 14 residues. Looked up from germline, CDR1 is MNHNY and CDR2 is SVGAGI (reference sequence). After removal of 4 bases from V and 6 bases from J, the junction contained 2 bases not matched to a gene. The chain's CDR3 is CASSSLAGGDTQYF. CDR3 bases: TGTGCCAGCAGTTCTCTAGCGGGGGGGGATACGCAGTATTTT.

With regard to this clone: An end of the junction does not agree with germline; a read error may underlie this. This chain connects TRBV6-5 to TRBJ2-1; 8 nucleotides agree with TRBD2. Germline lookup yields CDR1 MNHEY and CDR2 SVGAGI. This CDR3 is 12 amino acids long. The CDR3 coding sequence is TGTGCCAGCAGTTCCCCCTCGGGAGGGATCGTCTTC. Protein: CASSSPSGGIVF.

The chain carries TRBV19 and TRBJ2-7; D is uncertain. CDR1 and CDR2 (germline): LNHDA, SQIVND (reference sequence). The CDR3 is 16 amino acids. The V end lost 3 bases, the J end lost 3 bases, and 18 bases lay between the germline ends. Written as DNA, the CDR3 is TGTGCCAGTAGTATGTCGGGTGAATTAGAGGACTACGAGCAGTACTTC. Translated, it gives CASSMSGELEDYEQYF.

This clone has only one observation. This rearrangement joins TRBV7-6 to TRBJ2-5; 7 bases are shared with TRBD2. The V segment lost 1 base and the J segment 2 bases; nucleotides outside the gene matches: 7. Germline CDR1 is SGHVS and CDR2 is FNYEAQ. The CDR3 length is 16 residues. The chain's CDR3 is CASSLVGPSGQETQYF. The CDR3 DNA sequence: TGTGCCAGCAGCTTAGTCGGTCCTAGCGGACAAGAGACCCAGTACTTC.

V and J are TRBV30 and TRBJ1-5; D is uncertain. The CDR3 is 15 amino acids. The germline gives CDR1 GTSNPN, CDR2 SVGIG (reference sequence). V was clipped by 1 base and J by 1 base, with 11 bases between them. DNA of the CDR3: TGTGCCTGGAGTGCTCTGCGAGGGAGCAATCAGCCCCAGCATTTT. Translation gives CAWSALRGSNQPQHF.

This chain uses TRBV7-6 with TRBJ2-3, with 8 bases matching TRBD2. With V trimmed by 3 bases and J by 5 bases, 10 bases remained unmatched. This CDR3 has 16 residues. The germline CDR1 and CDR2 sequences are SGHVS and FNYEAQ. CDR3 nucleotides: TGTGCCAGCAGCTTGATAGCGGGGTCACAGCTAGATACGCAGTATTTT. It specifies CASSLIAGSQLDTQYF.

V usage is TRBV5-4 and J usage is TRBJ1-3, with D uncertain. Germline lookup yields CDR1 SGHNT and CDR2 YYREEE (reference sequence). This CDR3 is built from 14 residues. V lost 4 bases and J lost 2, with 10 bases in between. Here the CDR3 reads CASSSNQAGNTIYF. CDR3 coding DNA: TGTGCCAGCAGCAGTAATCAGGCTGGAAACACCATATATTTT. The whole variable domain, filled in from reference TRBV5-4 and TRBJ1-3, reads ETGVTQSPTHLIKTRGQQVTLRCSSQSGHNTVSWYQQALGQGPQFIFQYYREEENGRGNFPPRFSGLQFPNYSSELNVNALELDDSALYLCASSSNQAGNTIYFGEGSWLTVV.

This clone was counted a few times. The chain combines TRBV5-6 with TRBJ1-1; no reliable D call. Germline V gene lookup returns CDR1 SGHDT and CDR2 YYEEEE. V shed 3 bases and J shed 3 bases, with 21 bases lying between them. The CDR3 loop spans 17 amino acids. CDR3 protein: CASSSHPGFQEDTEAFF. In DNA form, the CDR3 reads TGTGCCAGCAGCTCTCATCCGGGTTTCCAAGAGGACACTGAAGCTTTCTTT.

The chain links TRBV18 to TRBJ1-5, with 8 bases matching TRBD1. V lost 2 bases, J lost 6 bases, and 3 bases stayed unmatched. The CDR3 loop spans 14 amino acids. Germline CDR1 and CDR2: KGHSH and LQKENI. The CDR3 DNA sequence: TGTGCCAGCTCACCAACAGGGGGGAGTCAGCCCCAGCATTTT. Translated: CASSPTGGSQPQHF.

Only a few counts were recorded for this clone. V usage is TRBV6-1 and J usage is TRBJ2-2; tentative D call: TRBD2 (5 bases). The CDR3 totals 15 residues. V shed 3 bases and J shed 5 bases, with 13 bases lying between them. Germline V lookup: CDR1 MNHNS, CDR2 SASEGT. Here the CDR3 DNA reads TGTGCCAGCAGTGATACTAGGAAGGGAACCGGGGAGCTGTTTTTT. The encoded protein is CASSDTRKGTGELFF.

This clone was detected a few times. This CDR3 is CASSFAGTSGGLNTGELFF. The DNA for the CDR3 is TGTGCCAGCAGCTTCGCCGGGACTAGCGGGGGGCTGAACACCGGGGAGCTGTTTTTT. This chain connects TRBV7-6 to TRBJ2-2; 15 bases are a match to TRBD2. The junction had 6 bases not matched to a gene; V was cut back by 3 bases and J by 1 base. The CDR3 is 19 amino acids. Per the germline V gene, CDR1 is SGHVS and CDR2 is FNYEAQ.

The V gene is TRBV2, the J gene TRBJ1-2; 10 bases map to TRBD1. V was clipped by 1 base and J by 8 bases; unmatched bases: 7. The CDR3 runs 15 residues. Germline values: CDR1 SNHLY, CDR2 FYNNEI. CDR3 amino acids: CASSEVPDRGSGYTF. The CDR3 coding sequence is TGTGCCAGCAGTGAAGTCCCGGACAGGGGGAGCGGCTACACCTTC.

V and J are TRBV27 and TRBJ2-7; TRBD1 agrees at 11 bases. Germline V gene lookup returns CDR1 MNHEY and CDR2 SMNVEV (reference sequence). The length of the CDR3 is 14 residues. V lost 5 bases to trimming and J lost 8 bases; unmatched junction nucleotides: 8. CDR3 in amino acids: CASSVGTGGNQQYF. The CDR3 DNA reads TGTGCCAGCAGTGTCGGGACAGGGGGTAACCAGCAGTACTTC.

This clone showed up just once. The genes are TRBV6-5 and TRBJ2-5; D is ambiguous. V shed 5 bases and J shed 5 bases, with 12 bases lying between them. The CDR3 is made up of 13 amino acids. Per the germline V gene, CDR1 is MNHEY and CDR2 is SVGAGI. This CDR3 reads CASSLALMETQYF. In DNA, the CDR3 is TGTGCCAGCAGTCTCGCGCTGATGGAGACCCAGTACTTC.

The chain couples TRBV28 to TRBJ2-3; 12 bases align to TRBD2. Germline V lookup: CDR1 MDHEN, CDR2 SYDVKM. Unmatched junction bases numbered 12, after V lost 3 bases and J lost 5 bases. This CDR3 has 18 residues. As DNA, the CDR3 is TGTGCCAGCAGTTTTACCCCCTACACTAGCGGGGGGAGAGATACGCAGTATTTT. This codes for CASSFTPYTSGGRDTQYF.

This rearrangement joins TRBV9 to TRBJ2-2; no clear D. V dropped 4 bases and J dropped 0 bases, with 22 bases sitting between them. Germline lookup yields CDR1 SGDLS and CDR2 YYNGEE. This CDR3 comprises 19 residues. The CDR3 DNA is TGTGCCAGCAGCCCACGCCCCAGAACTTTGCGGACGAACACCGGGGAGCTGTTTTTT. Translation: CASSPRPRTLRTNTGELFF.